The 14 T cell receptor beta chains in this list originate from one sample, sequenced in a study of molecular identifiers for immune sequencing clone quantification. TCRdb called the PCR reads again in MiXCR, with one record for every CDR3 protein. The sample includes some 9,800 distinct CDR3 sequences, roughly a sixth of them seen just once. Material for sequencing was naive CD8+ T cells from blood, with Jurkat cell RNA spiked in. Indicated subset: FACS-sorted CD8+CD4-CCR7+CD45RA+ naive T cells. The receptors come from a human donor in good health. Some libraries in this study had Jurkat cell RNA spiked in.

This clonotype was observed at least ten times. The chain is built from TRBV19 and TRBJ2-7, with a possible D match to TRBD2 (6 bases). V was pared by 6 bases and J by 5 bases, with 14 bases between. The germline gives CDR1 LNHDA, CDR2 SQIVND (reference sequence). CDR3 length equals 13 residues. The CDR3 DNA reads as TGTGCCAGTAGCGCGACTAGTTCGAACGAGCAGTACTTC. It specifies CASSATSSNEQYF.

Sample share makes this clonotype medium-sized. This chain joins TRBV30 and TRBJ2-7; TRBD2 might be the D (6 bases). The CDR3 is 14 residues long. Looked up from germline, CDR1 is GTSNPN and CDR2 is SVGIG (reference sequence). V was cut by 2 bases and J by 6 bases, with 17 bases left in between. The CDR3 nucleotides read TGTGCCTGGAGTAAGGTGGGAGGTTGGGGCGAGCAGTACTTC. Its translation: CAWSKVGGWGEQYF.

This clonotype is classed as medium-sized (0.01 to 0.1%). The chain links TRBV13 to TRBJ1-1; possible D gene TRBD1, 5 bases. This CDR3 has 16 amino acids. Germline assignment: CDR1 PRHDT and CDR2 FYEKMQ (reference sequence). Trimming removed 0 bases at V and 4 bases at J, with 15 bases between. This CDR3 reads CASSLGSAGRRTEAFF. Written as DNA, the CDR3 is TGTGCCAGCAGCTTAGGCTCGGCAGGGCGGCGCACTGAAGCTTTCTTT.

This clonotype was counted at least ten times. The chain is built from TRBV7-9 and TRBJ1-4; 7 bases map to TRBD1. Germline-derived CDR1 and CDR2 are SEHNR and FQNEAQ (reference sequence). The CDR3 spans 16 residues. J lost 4 bases, V lost 5 bases, and 10 bases had no gene match. The CDR3 coding sequence is TGTGCCAGCAGCGGAGAGTGGGGACAGCTTAATGAAAAACTGTTTTTT. Its translation is CASSGEWGQLNEKLFF.

Comment on this clonotype: The junction departs from germline at one end; a sequencing error may be responsible. V usage is TRBV10-3 and J usage is TRBJ2-1; 12 nucleotides line up with TRBD2. The germline V gene has CDR1 ENHRY and CDR2 SYGVKD. The CDR3 has 16 residues. The CDR3 bases are TGTGCCATCAGTGAGCTGGGGACTAGCGGGTCCAATGAGCGGTTCTTC. Translated, it gives CAISELGTSGSNERFF.

This clonotype is labeled medium-sized. The chain uses TRBV29-1 and TRBJ2-3; D unclear. Deletions cut 4 bases from V and 1 base from J, with 9 bases between. The germline CDR1 and CDR2 sequences are SQVTM and ANQGSEA. This CDR3 has 13 residues. The CDR3 DNA reads as TGCAGCGTTGCCGGAGCTGGCACAGATACGCAGTATTTT. Protein sequence: CSVAGAGTDTQYF.

By its share, this clonotype is medium-sized. The chain uses TRBV12-3 or TRBV12-4 and TRBJ1-2, with D perhaps matching TRBD1 (5 bases). The CDR3 length is 14 residues. Trimming took 7 bases from V and 0 from J, leaving 12 bases between them. The CDR3 region is CASTPGGANYGYTF. The DNA for the CDR3 is TGTGCCAGCACCCCGGGGGGGGCTAACTATGGCTACACCTTC.

By frequency in the sample, this clonotype is medium-sized. The rearrangement links TRBV27 to TRBJ2-3; D may be TRBD2 (6 bases). The ends were cut back, 3 bases at V and 4 bases at J, with 11 bases in the middle. Germline lookup yields CDR1 MNHEY and CDR2 SMNVEV (reference sequence). The CDR3 sequence is 14 residues long. CDR3 DNA sequence: TGTGCCAGCAGTTTCGGGACTCCTGCAGATACGCAGTATTTT. It encodes CASSFGTPADTQYF.

In its sample, this clonotype was seen once. A junction boundary mismatches the germline segment, possibly from a read error. The rearrangement links TRBV30 to TRBJ2-6; a possible D gene is TRBD2 (6 bases). Germline values: CDR1 GTSNPN, CDR2 SVGIG (reference sequence). CDR3 length: 16 amino acids. The CDR3 DNA sequence: TGTGCTTCATGGAGGGTACTCACCTCTGGGGACAACGTCCTGACTTTC. Its translation: CASWRVLTSGDNVLTF.

This clonotype showed up just a few times. A single base separates this from a much larger clone, so it may be a read error. The J gene is TRBJ1-6, the V gene TRBV7-9; 9 bases agree with TRBD1. The CDR3 totals 15 residues. CDR1 is SEHNR, CDR2 FQNEAQ, per germline (reference sequence). Here the CDR3 reads CASSQQGQGNSPLRF. CDR3 coding DNA: TGTGCCAGCAGCCAACAGGGACAGGGTAATTCACCCCTCCGCTTT.

Regarding this clonotype: A much larger clone lies a single base off, so this may be a read error. V gene TRBV29-1 combines with J gene TRBJ2-7; 7 nucleotides agree with TRBD1. CDR3 size: 13 residues. In germline, CDR1 is SQVTM, CDR2 ANQGSEA. CDR3: CSVEGQTSYERYF. CDR3 nucleotide sequence: TGCAGCGTTGAGGGACAGACCTCCTACGAGCGGTACTTC.

This clonotype is termed medium-sized. This chain joins TRBV14 and TRBJ1-1; no definite D call. Germline CDR1 is SGHDN and CDR2 is FVKESK. CDR3 size: 13 residues. The V end was cut by 8 bases, the J end by 11 bases, with 21 bases between. This CDR3 is CASGESERSAAFF. Here the CDR3 DNA reads TGTGCCAGCGGCGAGTCTGAGAGGTCCGCGGCTTTCTTT.

The rearrangement joins TRBV12-3 or TRBV12-4 to TRBJ2-3; TRBD2 matches 14 bases. V shed 7 bases and J 5 bases; nucleotides not matched to a gene: 11. The CDR3 is 17 residues long. CDR3 amino acids: CASMGLAGVSRIDTQYF. For the CDR3, the DNA is TGTGCCAGCATGGGACTAGCGGGAGTCTCTAGGATAGATACGCAGTATTTT.

This clonotype ranks as medium-sized (0.01 to 0.1%). The chain joins TRBV20-1 to TRBJ2-7; 8 bases are shared with TRBD1. Per the germline V gene, CDR1 is DFQATT and CDR2 is SNEGSKA (reference sequence). With V trimmed by 4 bases and J by 2 bases, 4 bases remained unmatched. The CDR3 loop spans 13 amino acids. CDR3 sequence: CSAKDRAAYEQYF. The CDR3 nucleotides are TGCAGTGCTAAGGACAGGGCAGCCTACGAGCAGTACTTC.